This passage covers 31 T cell receptor beta chains from one sample sequenced in a study of siplizumab effects on memory and regulatory T cells. Method: immunoSEQ multiplex PCR; TCRdb's copy keeps in-frame clones and lacks some. The sample contains some 65,000 clones, around 90% of which appear only once. Material: Tregs sorted from blood. The receptors were sampled from a human donor in good health.

This clone has only one observation. The chain joins TRBV15 to TRBJ2-7, with D possibly called TRBD1 or TRBD2 (5 bases each). CDR1 LNHNV and CDR2 YYDKDF come from the germline V gene (reference sequence). CDR3 size: 13 residues. V dropped 8 bases and J dropped 1 base, with 12 bases sitting between them. The CDR3 region is CATGRGASYEQYF. CDR3 in DNA: TGTGCCACCGGGAGAGGGGCGTCCTACGAGCAGTACTTC.

The chain combines TRBV6-1 with TRBJ2-7, with 13 bases lining up with TRBD2. Germline CDR1 and CDR2: MNHNS and SASEGT. Trimming cost V 11 bases and J 6 bases; bases outside gene matches: 7. The CDR3 is made up of 13 amino acids. CDR3: CAARGLAGIEQYF. The CDR3 DNA follows: TGTGCCGCAAGGGGACTAGCGGGAATCGAGCAGTACTTC.

V is TRBV7-3 and J is TRBJ2-1; 10 bases are a match to TRBD2. CDR3 length: 15 residues. V was pared by 6 bases and J by 0 bases, with 2 bases of the junction left unmatched. The V gene's germline CDR1 is SGHTA and CDR2 FQGTGA. CDR3 residues: CASSPSGSSYNEQFF. The CDR3 nucleotides read TGTGCCAGCAGTCCTAGCGGGAGCTCCTACAATGAGCAGTTCTTC. The full variable domain, in which reference TRBV7-3 and TRBJ2-1 provide the parts outside the CDR3, is GAGVSQTPSNKVTEKGKYVELRCDPISGHTALYWYRQSLGQGPEFLIYFQGTGAADDSGLPNDRFFAVRPEGSVSTLKIQRTERGDSAVYLCASSPSGSSYNEQFFGPGTRLTVL.

Only one count was recorded for this clone. The chain uses TRBV5-1 and TRBJ2-5; TRBD1 aligns across 9 bases. The junction had 5 bases not matched to a gene; V was cut back by 3 bases and J by 2 bases. Germline V gene data show CDR1 as SGHRS and CDR2 as YFSETQ. This CDR3 is built from 15 residues. The CDR3 protein is CASSWRDRAQETQYF. The CDR3 nucleotides are TGCGCCAGCAGCTGGAGGGACAGGGCTCAAGAGACCCAGTACTTC. Full variable domain (outside the CDR3, taken from reference TRBV5-1 and TRBJ2-5): KAGVTQTPRYLIKTRGQQVTLSCSPISGHRSVSWYQQTPGQGLQFLFEYFSETQRNKGNFPGRFSGRQFSNSRSEMNVSTLELGDSALYLCASSWRDRAQETQYFGPGTRLLVL.

This chain connects TRBV6-5 to TRBJ2-3; tentatively, D is TRBD1 (6 bases). Germline-derived CDR1 and CDR2 are MNHEY and SVGAGI. V lost 2 bases to trimming and J lost 1 base, with 7 bases between them. This CDR3 region has 14 residues. The CDR3 is CASSYDRRTDTQYF. In DNA form, the CDR3 reads TGTGCCAGCAGTTACGACAGGCGCACAGATACGCAGTATTTT.

V is TRBV9 and J is TRBJ1-2; D remains ambiguous. Between the trimmed V and J ends, which lost 0 bases and 7 bases, there was a span of 13 bases. CDR3 length equals 14 residues. Germline CDR1 reads SGDLS; CDR2 reads YYNGEE. Here the CDR3 reads CASSVAFQGGGYTF. CDR3 coding DNA: TGTGCCAGCAGCGTAGCTTTTCAAGGCGGTGGCTACACCTTC.

This clone came up once. The gene calls are TRBV30 and TRBJ2-6; no clear D gene. Germline assignment: CDR1 GTSNPN and CDR2 SVGIG (reference sequence). The CDR3 runs to 12 residues. Trimming removed 8 bases at V and 2 bases at J, with 7 bases between. CDR3 sequence (DNA): TGTGCCAATTCTGCTGGGGCCAACGTCCTGACTTTC. Encoded protein: CANSAGANVLTF.

This clone was seen once. CDR3 DNA: TGTGCCAGCAGTGGTAGTTGGACAGGGGGCCATGGCTACACCTTC. As protein: CASSGSWTGGHGYTF. The chain joins TRBV25-1 to TRBJ1-2; 11 bases line up with TRBD1. V was clipped by 4 bases and J by 6 bases; unmatched bases: 7. Germline CDR1 is MGHDK and CDR2 is SYGVNS. The CDR3 has 15 amino acids.

This chain uses TRBV28 with TRBJ1-4; D is possibly TRBD1 (6 bases). Per germline, CDR1 MDHEN and CDR2 SYDVKM. The V end lost 5 bases, the J end lost 13 bases, and 23 bases lay between the germline ends. This CDR3 comprises 15 residues. CDR3 bases: TGTGCCAGCAGTGCGGGGGCAATCCCCAAGAAGGGACTGTTTTTT. It encodes CASSAGAIPKKGLFF.

The V and J genes are TRBV5-6 and TRBJ1-1; D is unresolved. Trimming took 1 base from V and 7 from J, leaving 8 bases between them. Looked up from germline, CDR1 is SGHDT and CDR2 is YYEEEE. This CDR3 comprises 12 residues. The CDR3 spells CASSLLRSEAFF. In DNA form, the CDR3 reads TGTGCCAGCAGCTTGCTCAGAAGTGAAGCTTTCTTT.

This clone was seen only a few times. This sequence joins TRBV19 and TRBJ2-7, with D possibly being TRBD1 (6 bases). V was shortened by 9 bases and J by 4 bases, with 22 bases between the two germline ends. From germline, CDR1 is LNHDA and CDR2 SQIVND (reference sequence). The CDR3 spans 15 residues. The CDR3 protein is CASRYGDTGGYEQYF. The CDR3 DNA reads TGTGCCAGCCGGTATGGGGACACTGGAGGATACGAGCAGTACTTC.

The rearrangement links TRBV15 to TRBJ1-4; unclear D gene. V lost 0 bases to trimming and J lost 7 bases, with 12 bases between them. The CDR3 spans 15 residues. Germline lookup yields CDR1 LNHNV and CDR2 YYDKDF (reference sequence). The CDR3: CATSRDGEAAEKLFF. CDR3 DNA sequence: TGTGCCACCAGCAGAGATGGGGAAGCGGCTGAAAAACTGTTTTTT.

The gene calls are TRBV10-3 and TRBJ2-7, with 8 bases fitting TRBD2. The CDR3 is 13 residues long. Per the germline V gene, CDR1 is ENHRY and CDR2 is SYGVKD. V was pared by 7 bases and J by 2 bases, with 4 bases of the junction left unmatched. The DNA of the CDR3 is TGTGCCATCAAGGCGGGAGGTACCTACGAGCAGTACTTC. It encodes CAIKAGGTYEQYF.

CDR3 residues: CAISGRALYNEQFF. In DNA, the CDR3 is TGTGCCATCAGTGGGAGGGCCCTCTACAATGAGCAGTTCTTC. The chain uses TRBV10-3 and TRBJ2-1; D is perhaps TRBD2 (6 bases). With 4 bases removed from V and 3 bases from J, the gap between germline ends came to 10 bases. Germline V gene lookup returns CDR1 ENHRY and CDR2 SYGVKD. The CDR3 contains 14 residues.

The chain links TRBV19 to TRBJ1-5, with D hard to call. Trimming took off 6 bases at V and 12 bases at J, with 15 bases between the two ends. This CDR3 is built from 12 residues. CDR1 and CDR2 from the germline V gene are LNHDA and SQIVND (reference sequence). CDR3 sequence (DNA): TGTGCCAGTAGCCCTGACAAGGTAGTCCAGCATTTT. Amino acid sequence: CASSPDKVVQHF.

This clone has just one count. J is TRBJ2-1 and V is TRBV7-9, with 7 bases lining up with TRBD2. Germline V gene lookup returns CDR1 SEHNR and CDR2 FQNEAQ (reference sequence). The CDR3 runs 16 residues. Trimming cost V 5 bases and J 1 base; bases outside gene matches: 8. The CDR3 bases are TGTGCCAGCAGCCCTGGCTTGGGGGGGTCCTACAATGAGCAGTTCTTC. This sequence encodes CASSPGLGGSYNEQFF.

This clone was picked up a small number of times. The chain recombines TRBV4-1 with TRBJ2-3; D call uncertain. The CDR3 is made up of 17 amino acids. The V gene lost 0 bases and the J gene lost 2 bases, with 15 bases spanning the gap. CDR1 and CDR2 from the germline V gene are MGHRA and YSYEKL. CDR3 residues: CASSQDRSTASTDTQYF. CDR3 coding DNA: TGCGCCAGCAGCCAAGATCGTTCAACAGCCTCCACAGATACGCAGTATTTT.

The chain links TRBV28 to TRBJ2-7; 7 bases map to TRBD2. After removal of 2 bases from V and 3 bases from J, the junction contained 7 bases not matched to a gene. Germline V gene sequence: CDR1 MDHEN, CDR2 SYDVKM. The CDR3 consists of 15 residues. The CDR3 loop reads CASSLLGRVIYEQYF. The DNA of the CDR3 is TGTGCCAGCAGTTTACTAGGGAGGGTTATCTACGAGCAGTACTTC.

This clone was detected only once. The genes are TRBV30 and TRBJ2-7, with TRBD2 matching over 11 bases. V was pared by 0 bases and J by 0 bases, with 4 bases of the junction left unmatched. Germline V gene lookup returns CDR1 GTSNPN and CDR2 SVGIG (reference sequence). The CDR3 runs to 16 residues. The CDR3 loop is CAWSVRLAGGSYEQYF. The DNA for the CDR3 is TGTGCCTGGAGTGTAAGGCTAGCGGGAGGCTCCTACGAGCAGTACTTC. The full variable domain, rest sourced from reference TRBV30 and TRBJ2-7, is SQTIHQWPATLVQPVGSPLSLECTVEGTSNPNLYWYRQAAGRGLQLLFYSVGIGQISSEVPQNLSASRPQDRQFILSSKKLLLSDSGFYLCAWSVRLAGGSYEQYFGPGTRLTVT.

This clone was seen more than once but under ten times. This chain uses TRBV28 with TRBJ1-5, with no clear D. V was trimmed by 8 bases and J by 7 bases, leaving 12 bases between them. This CDR3 spans 12 amino acids. Looked up from germline, CDR1 is MDHEN and CDR2 is SYDVKM. This chain's CDR3 is CASLRMGQPQHF. The CDR3 DNA sequence: TGTGCCAGCCTGCGGATGGGGCAGCCCCAGCATTTT.

The genes are TRBV29-1 and TRBJ2-2, with a weak D call TRBD1 (6 bases). CDR1 SQVTM and CDR2 ANQGSEA come from the germline V gene. This CDR3 has 15 residues. V lost 4 bases and J 4 bases, leaving 16 bases between the germline ends. CDR3 in amino acids: CSVGVGARGTGELFF. CDR3 DNA sequence: TGCAGCGTTGGTGTGGGGGCGAGGGGCACCGGGGAGCTGTTTTTT.

This rearrangement joins TRBV13 to TRBJ2-1, with TRBD2 matching over 10 bases. The V and J ends lost 3 bases and 5 bases, in that order; junction bases with no gene match: 4. Per germline, CDR1 PRHDT and CDR2 FYEKMQ (reference sequence). This CDR3 has 15 residues. DNA of the CDR3: TGTGCCAGCAGCTTCCCTAGCGGGAGCCACAATGAGCAGTTCTTC. It codes for CASSFPSGSHNEQFF.

The chain is built from TRBV20-1 and TRBJ2-3; D remains unclear. CDR1 DFQATT and CDR2 SNEGSKA come from the germline V gene (reference sequence). CDR3 size: 10 residues. The V end lost 3 bases, the J end lost 9 bases, and 7 bases lay between the germline ends. The CDR3 sequence is CSARGITQYF. CDR3 nucleotides: TGCAGTGCTAGGGGGATAACGCAGTATTTT.

The rearrangement uses TRBV28 and TRBJ1-4, with TRBD1 matching 8 bases. Trimming took 5 bases from V and 7 from J; bases not matched to a gene: 6. Germline V gene data show CDR1 as MDHEN and CDR2 as SYDVKM. The length of the CDR3 is 14 residues. The CDR3 protein is CASSAGGEGEKLFF. The CDR3 DNA sequence: TGTGCCAGCAGTGCAGGGGGCGAGGGTGAAAAACTGTTTTTT.

The genes are TRBV7-8 and TRBJ1-2; 7 bases line up with TRBD1. With 5 bases clipped from V and 5 bases from J, the junction kept 5 bases outside the gene matches. CDR3 length equals 13 residues. The germline CDR1 and CDR2 sequences are SGHVS and FQNEAQ. CDR3 coding DNA: TGTGCCAGCAGCATGGACAGGAGGTATGGCTACACCTTC. Amino acids: CASSMDRRYGYTF.

The rearrangement links TRBV11-2 to TRBJ2-3; D possibly matches TRBD1 or TRBD2 (5 bases each). This CDR3 has 16 residues. V gave up 4 bases and J gave up 5 bases, with 19 bases separating them. The germline V gene encodes CDR1 SGHAT and CDR2 FQNNGV. The CDR3 DNA sequence: TGTGCCAGCAGCTCCCGATTGAGCGCAGGGAGAGATACGCAGTATTTT. Translation: CASSSRLSAGRDTQYF.

The chain carries TRBV15 and TRBJ2-1; weak D call: TRBD2 (6 bases). V was trimmed by 1 base and J by 5 bases, leaving 15 bases between them. The CDR3 is 16 amino acids. Per germline, CDR1 LNHNV and CDR2 YYDKDF (reference sequence). Here the CDR3 DNA reads TGTGCCACCAGCAGAGCCGGGACTCTAATTCACAATGAGCAGTTCTTC. This gives the protein CATSRAGTLIHNEQFF.

This sequence joins TRBV4-3 and TRBJ2-1, with D possibly TRBD2 on 7 matching bases. Germline CDR1 is LGHNA and CDR2 is YSLEER. CDR3 length equals 15 residues. Trimming stripped 1 base from V and 7 bases from J, with 14 bases between. The CDR3 bases are TGCGCCAGCAGCCAAGTAGGGGGAGGGCCGAATGAGCAGTTCTTC. It yields the protein CASSQVGGGPNEQFF.

The chain combines TRBV5-1 with TRBJ1-4; D not certain. This CDR3 region has 16 residues. CDR1 is SGHRS, CDR2 YFSETQ, per germline. Between the trimmed V and J ends, which lost 0 bases and 0 bases, there was a span of 9 bases. The CDR3 coding sequence is TGCGCCAGCAGCTTGGCTCGGATAGCAACTAATGAAAAACTGTTTTTT. It codes for CASSLARIATNEKLFF.

The V gene is TRBV11-3, the J gene TRBJ2-1, with TRBD1 as a possible D gene (6 bases). The V and J ends lost 5 bases and 4 bases respectively, with 9 bases between them. There are 13 residues in the CDR3. Germline V gives CDR1 SGHNT, CDR2 YENEEA. CDR3 nucleotides: TGTGCCAGCAGCCCAGGGGCATACAATGAGCAGTTCTTC. Translated: CASSPGAYNEQFF. Supplemented by reference TRBV11-3 and TRBJ2-1, the full variable domain reads EAGVVQSPRYKIIEKKQPVAFWCNPISGHNTLYWYLQNLGQGPELLIRYENEEAVDDSQLPKDRFSAERLKGVDSTLKIQPAELGDSAVYLCASSPGAYNEQFFGPGTRLTVL.

The chain couples TRBV10-1 to TRBJ2-1; 14 nucleotides line up with TRBD2. The V gene's germline CDR1 is WNHNN and CDR2 SYGVQD (reference sequence). V shed 4 bases, J shed 0 bases, and the junction held 5 bases outside the gene matches. CDR3 length: 18 residues. For the CDR3, the DNA is TGCGCCAGCAGTGGACTAGCGGGAGGGAAGGGCTCCTACAATGAGCAGTTCTTC. It yields the protein CASSGLAGGKGSYNEQFF.